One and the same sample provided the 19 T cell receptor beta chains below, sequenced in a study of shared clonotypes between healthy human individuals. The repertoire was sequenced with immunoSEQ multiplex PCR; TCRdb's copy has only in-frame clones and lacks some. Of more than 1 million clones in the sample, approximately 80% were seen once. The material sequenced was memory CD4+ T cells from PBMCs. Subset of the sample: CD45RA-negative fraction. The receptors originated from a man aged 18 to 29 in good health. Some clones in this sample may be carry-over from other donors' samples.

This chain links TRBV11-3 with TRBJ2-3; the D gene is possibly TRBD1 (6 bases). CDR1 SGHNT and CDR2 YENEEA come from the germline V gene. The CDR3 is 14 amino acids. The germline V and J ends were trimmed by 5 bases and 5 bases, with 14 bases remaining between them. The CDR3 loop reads CASSLHRAVDTQYF. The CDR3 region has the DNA TGTGCCAGCAGCCTACACAGGGCTGTAGATACGCAGTATTTT.

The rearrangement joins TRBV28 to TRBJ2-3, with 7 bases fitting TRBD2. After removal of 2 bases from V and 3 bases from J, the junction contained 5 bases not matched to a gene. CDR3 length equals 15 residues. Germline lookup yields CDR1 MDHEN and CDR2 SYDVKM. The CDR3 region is CASSLAGEGTDTQYF. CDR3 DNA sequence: TGTGCCAGCAGTTTAGCGGGAGAGGGGACAGATACGCAGTATTTT. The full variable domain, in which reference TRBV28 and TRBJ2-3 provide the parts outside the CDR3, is DVKVTQSSRYLVKRTGEKVFLECVQDMDHENMFWYRQDPGLGLRLIYFSYDVKMKEKGDIPEGYSVSREKKERFSLILESASTNQTSMYLCASSLAGEGTDTQYFGPGTRLTVL.

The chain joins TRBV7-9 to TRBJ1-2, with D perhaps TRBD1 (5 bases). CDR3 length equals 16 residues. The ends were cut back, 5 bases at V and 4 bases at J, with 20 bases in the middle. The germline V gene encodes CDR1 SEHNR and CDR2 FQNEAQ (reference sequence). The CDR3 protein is CASSQSGGGGGYGYTF. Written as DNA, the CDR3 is TGTGCCAGCAGCCAATCTGGGGGAGGAGGAGGCTATGGCTACACCTTC.

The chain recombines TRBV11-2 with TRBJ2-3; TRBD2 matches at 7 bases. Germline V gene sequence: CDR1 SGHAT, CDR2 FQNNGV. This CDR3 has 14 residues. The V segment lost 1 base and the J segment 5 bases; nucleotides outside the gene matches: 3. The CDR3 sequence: CASSLAGRVDTQYF. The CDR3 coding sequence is TGTGCCAGCAGCTTAGCGGGGAGGGTAGATACGCAGTATTTT.

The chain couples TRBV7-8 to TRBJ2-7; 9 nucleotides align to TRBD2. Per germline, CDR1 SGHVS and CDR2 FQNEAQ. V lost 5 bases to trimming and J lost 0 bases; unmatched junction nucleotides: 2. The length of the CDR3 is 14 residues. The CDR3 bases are TGTGCCAGCAGCCGCGGGAGGGCCTCCTACGAGCAGTACTTC. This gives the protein CASSRGRASYEQYF.

CDR3 in DNA: TGTGCCAGCAGCGCTGGACATTCGGCCATTCAGTACTTC. Amino acid sequence: CASSAGHSAIQYF. This chain joins TRBV7-6 and TRBJ2-4; the D gene is possibly TRBD1 (5 bases). The CDR3 runs to 13 residues. The V and J ends lost 5 bases and 9 bases respectively, with 14 bases between them. Germline V gives CDR1 SGHVS, CDR2 FNYEAQ.

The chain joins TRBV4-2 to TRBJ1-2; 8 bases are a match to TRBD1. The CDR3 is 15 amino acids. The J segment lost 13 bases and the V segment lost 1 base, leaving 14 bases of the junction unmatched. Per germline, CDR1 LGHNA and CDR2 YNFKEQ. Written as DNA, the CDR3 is TGTGCCAGCAGCCAAGGGAGAACCGGGACAGGTCCTCTCACCTTC. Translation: CASSQGRTGTGPLTF.

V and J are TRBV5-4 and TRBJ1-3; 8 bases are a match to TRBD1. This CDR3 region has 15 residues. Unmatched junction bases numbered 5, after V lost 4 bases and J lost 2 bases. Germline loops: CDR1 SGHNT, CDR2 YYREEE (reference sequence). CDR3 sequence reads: CASSLTRGPGNTIYF. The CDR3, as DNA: TGTGCCAGCAGCCTCACCAGGGGGCCTGGAAACACCATATATTTT.

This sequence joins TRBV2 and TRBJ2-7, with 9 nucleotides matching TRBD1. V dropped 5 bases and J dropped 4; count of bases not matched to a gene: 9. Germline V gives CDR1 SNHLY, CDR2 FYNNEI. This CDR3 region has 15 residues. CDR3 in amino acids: CASSRDRVGEYEQYF. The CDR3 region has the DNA TGTGCCAGCAGTAGGGACAGGGTAGGAGAGTACGAGCAGTACTTC.

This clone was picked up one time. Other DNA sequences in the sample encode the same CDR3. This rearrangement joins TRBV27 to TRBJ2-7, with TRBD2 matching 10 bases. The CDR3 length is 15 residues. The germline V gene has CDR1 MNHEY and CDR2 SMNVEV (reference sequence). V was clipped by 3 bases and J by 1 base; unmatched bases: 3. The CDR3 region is CASSLLAGGSYEQYF. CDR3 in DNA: TGTGCCAGCAGTTTGTTAGCGGGAGGTTCCTACGAGCAGTACTTC.

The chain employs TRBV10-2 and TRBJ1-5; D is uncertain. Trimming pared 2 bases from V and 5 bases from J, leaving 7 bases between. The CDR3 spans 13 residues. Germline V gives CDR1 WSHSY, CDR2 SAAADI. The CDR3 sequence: CASSEKWDQPQHF. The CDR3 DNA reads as TGCGCCAGCAGTGAGAAGTGGGATCAGCCCCAGCATTTT.

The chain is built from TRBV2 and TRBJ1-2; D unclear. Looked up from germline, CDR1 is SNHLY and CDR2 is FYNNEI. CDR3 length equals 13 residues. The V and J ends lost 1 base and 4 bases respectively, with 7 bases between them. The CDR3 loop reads CASSEGPGYGYTF. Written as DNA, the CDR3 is TGTGCCAGCAGTGAAGGGCCTGGCTATGGCTACACCTTC.

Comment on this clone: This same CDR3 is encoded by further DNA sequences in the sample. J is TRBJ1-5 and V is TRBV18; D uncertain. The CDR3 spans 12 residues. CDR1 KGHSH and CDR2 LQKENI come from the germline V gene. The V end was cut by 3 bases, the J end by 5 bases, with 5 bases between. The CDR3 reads CASSPRDQPQHF. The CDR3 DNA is TGTGCCAGCTCACCTCGGGATCAGCCCCAGCATTTT.

The CDR3, as DNA: TGTGCCAGCATCATAGACAGCAACGACAATGAGCAGTTCTTC. Amino acid sequence: CASIIDSNDNEQFF. The chain couples TRBV7-8 to TRBJ2-1, with D maybe TRBD1 (5 bases). The CDR3 sequence is 14 residues long. Germline V lookup: CDR1 SGHVS, CDR2 FQNEAQ. Trimming shortened V by 7 bases and J by 5 bases, and 15 bases separated the two germline ends.

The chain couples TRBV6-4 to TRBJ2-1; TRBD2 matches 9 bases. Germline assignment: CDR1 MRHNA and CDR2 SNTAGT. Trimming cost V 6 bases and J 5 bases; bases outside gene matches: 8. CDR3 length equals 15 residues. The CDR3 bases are TGTGCCAGCAGGCCGGGACTAGCTGTTAACAATGAGCAGTTCTTC. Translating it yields CASRPGLAVNNEQFF.

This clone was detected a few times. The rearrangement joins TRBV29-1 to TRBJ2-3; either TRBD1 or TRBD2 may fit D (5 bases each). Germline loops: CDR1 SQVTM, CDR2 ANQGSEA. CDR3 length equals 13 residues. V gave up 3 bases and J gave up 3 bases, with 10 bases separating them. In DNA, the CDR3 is TGCAGCGTTGATCAGGGACGGACAGATACGCAGTATTTT. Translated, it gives CSVDQGRTDTQYF.

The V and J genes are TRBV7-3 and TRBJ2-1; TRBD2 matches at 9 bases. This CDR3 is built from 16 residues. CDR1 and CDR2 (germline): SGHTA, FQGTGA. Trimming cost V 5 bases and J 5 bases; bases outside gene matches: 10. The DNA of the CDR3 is TGTGCCAGCAGCAAAAGTCTAGCGGGATCCGACAATGAGCAGTTCTTC. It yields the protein CASSKSLAGSDNEQFF.

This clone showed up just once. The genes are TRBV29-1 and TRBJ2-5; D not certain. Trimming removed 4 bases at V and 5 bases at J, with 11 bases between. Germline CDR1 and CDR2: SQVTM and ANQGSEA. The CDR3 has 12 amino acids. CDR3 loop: CSVAEQSETQYF. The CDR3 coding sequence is TGCAGCGTTGCGGAGCAGTCGGAGACCCAGTACTTC.

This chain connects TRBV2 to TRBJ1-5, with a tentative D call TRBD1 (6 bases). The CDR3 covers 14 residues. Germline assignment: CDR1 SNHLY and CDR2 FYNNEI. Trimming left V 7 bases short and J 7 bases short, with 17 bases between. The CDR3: CASTATGQRQPQHF. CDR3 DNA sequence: TGTGCCAGCACCGCAACAGGGCAGAGGCAGCCCCAGCATTTT.